This T cell receptor (beta chain) originates from a study of T cells in tumors after PD-1 blockade (dated by TCRdb to the late 2010s). Background for the entire study: Patients with prior checkpoint blockade, systemic immunosuppressant use, or recent radiotherapy or other anti-cancer therapy within 4 weeks were excluded. To compare clonotypes in blood and tumor, bulk TCR sequencing was done on 10 peripheral blood samples taken from roughly 5 patients. Patients were treated with either pembrolizumab 200 mg every 3 weeks or cemiplimab 350 mg every 2 weeks. RECIST version 1.1 was used to evaluate clinical response. Using site-matched tumors from BCC or SCC patients sampled before and after anti-PD-1 therapy, the study carried out paired single-cell RNA and TCR sequencing. While on anti-PD-1 treatment, some of the patients also continued taking daily vismodegib 150 mg. An average of around 100,000 TCR templates (range about 21,000-257,772) and roughly 34,000 unique clonotypes was obtained for peripheral blood samples. The investigation overall reported the following: Roughly 37% of TCR clonotypes from the tumor were detected in blood, and certain novel exhausted tumor clones were present in blood collected before treatment, which suggests recruitment from the periphery. The source of novel T cell clones was not identified and could include lymphoid organs or rare unexpanded clones within the tumor or its periphery.

In light of the paper, this sample's time point label describes: before anti-PD-1 therapy. For bulk TCRbeta sequencing, genomic DNA was extracted from tumor biopsies or peripheral blood, and input amounts ranged from about 550 ng to 6,004 ng. All patients had histologically proven advanced or metastatic basal or squamous cell carcinoma and were poor candidates for surgical resection. The basal cell carcinoma cohort was made up of 11 patients, and bulk tumor TCR sequencing was performed for about 8 of these patients. For this clone: Its antigen has not been determined. No base-level quality is on record; no much larger clone is a single base apart.

Deep TCRbeta sequencing was performed with the immunoSEQ platform. The authors processed their data as follows. For further analysis, only productive rearrangements were exported out of the immunoSEQ Analyzer. Bulk TCRbeta clonotypes were assigned T cell phenotypes by matching to single-cell RNA+TCR-seq clones sharing the same TCRbeta sequence. Clone enrichment in tumor was calculated as tumor frequency divided by PBMC frequency from bulk TCR sequencing. TCRs were sorted with GLIPH into specificity groups, meaning clusters of distinct TCRs that share CDR3 motifs and likely recognize common antigens. The source is immuneACCESS, and TCRdb retained only in-frame sequences with V and J called. Part of the clones is not carried over; for the studies checked, unresolved V genes explain less than half of this, and the remainder is unexplained. V, J and clone size are taken as reported in that table, and D and trimming were inferred from the DNA itself. In this sample the table shows tens of thousands of clones, 79% of which occur a single time. The ten largest clonotypes hold roughly a sixth of the sample.

The junction carries 12 bases between V and J, which are trimmed by 4 bases and 4 bases respectively. Per the germline V gene (reference sequence), LNHDA is the CDR1 and SQIVND is the CDR2. The CDR3 numbers 14 residues from cysteine through phenylalanine. The CDR3 DNA has 42 bases and is translated from base 1. This sequence originates from a human donor with basal cell carcinoma. The material was PBMCs, obtained before anti-PD-1 treatment. The rearranged chain carries TRBV19 and TRBJ2-3; the D element might be TRBD1 or TRBD2, as each aligns at 5 bases. The DNA reads TGTGCCAGTAGTACCCATATGGGGGCAGATACGCAGTATTTT. It codes for CASSTHMGADTQYF.